These T cell receptor beta chains were read from a single sample in a study of CD8+ T cells in alopecia areata. Here immunoSEQ multiplex PCR was the method, and the copy in TCRdb shows in-frame clones only, minus some. The sample includes over 85,000 clones, roughly 64% of them seen just once. Source: CD8+ T cells sorted from blood, taken at week 4, from a patient treated with tofacitinib. The receptors shown here come from a human donor with alopecia areata. Both conserved end residues are part of each CDR3. D genes are given only for firm matches. Clone sizes are given selectively: once, few, many, or a class where the clone is expanded.

CASSPRTATWETQYF TGTGCCAGCAGCCCAAGGACGGCCACCTGGGAGACCCAGTACTTC TRBJ2-5 NA NA TRBV5-6
CASSYYEKLFF TGTGCCAGCAGTTATTATGAAAAACTGTTTTTT TRBJ1-4 NA few TRBV28
CASSVEGAAPYGYTF TGTGCCAGCAGCGTAGAGGGAGCGGCCCCGTATGGCTACACCTTC TRBJ1-2 NA once TRBV9
CASSRISGNRQETQYF TGTGCCAGCAGCCGAATATCGGGGAACCGGCAAGAGACCCAGTACTTC TRBJ2-5 NA NA TRBV7-9
CSVEDRGYTEAFF TGCAGCGTTGAAGATCGAGGGTACACTGAAGCTTTCTTT TRBJ1-1 NA NA TRBV29-1
CAWYGTSSSTDTQYF TGTGCCTGGTACGGGACTAGTTCAAGCACAGATACGCAGTATTTT TRBJ2-3 TRBD2 NA TRBV30
CASSHETGPSGANVLTF TGTGCCAGCAGCCATGAGACAGGGCCCTCTGGGGCCAACGTCCTGACTTTC TRBJ2-6 TRBD1 NA TRBV7-7
CAWATGEGSTEAFF TGTGCCTGGGCCACAGGAGAAGGGAGCACTGAAGCTTTCTTT TRBJ1-1 NA NA TRBV30
CASSQETGNYGYTF TGCGCCAGCAGCCAAGAAACAGGGAACTATGGCTACACCTTC TRBJ1-2 NA few TRBV4-1
CASSPGGGVQPQHF TGTGCCAGCAGCCCGGGAGGGGGCGTTCAGCCCCAGCATTTT TRBJ1-5 TRBD1 NA TRBV5-6
CASSIFVRGAMNTEAFF TGTGCCAGTAGTATATTCGTCAGGGGGGCAATGAACACTGAAGCTTTCTTT TRBJ1-1 TRBD1 once TRBV19